This T cell receptor (beta chain) was sequenced during a study of blood T cells in healthy people across ages. Study observations and caveats: Older age went with lower TCR beta diversity per million T cells, in a roughly linear way.

This clonotype was seen only once. Its antigen is unknown. A read error may explain this, as a much larger clone is one base away. The germline V gene has CDR1 SGDLS and CDR2 YYNGEE. The CDR3 is 14 residues long. The V and J ends lost 3 bases and 5 bases, in that order; junction bases with no gene match: 8. Peripheral blood from each donor was collected in a volume of approximately 9.2 milliliters. Through a sample-barcoded 5' primer and a J-beta primer mix, a second PCR was run for about 6 to 11 cycles. TCRdb itself ran the 5' RACE reads through MiXCR, one entry per CDR3 protein. The table lists about a million distinct CDR3 sequences, roughly 50% of them singletons.

The receptor was derived from a man between 25 and 39 years old in good health. What was sequenced was blood. The chain employs TRBV9 and TRBJ2-7; TRBD1 matches 7 bases. This CDR3 is CASSARQGSHEQYF. CDR3 bases: TGTGCCAGCAGCGCCCGACAGGGATCCCACGAGCAGTACTTC.